A single sample gave rise to the 14 T cell receptor beta chains below, sequenced in a study of vaccination and CD4 T cells after COVID-19. These TCRs' antigens remain unknown. Treatment given: 10-day PBMC culture with coronavirus spike peptide pools or control peptides (ViraFEST assay). Cultured CD4+ T-cell DNA underwent Oncomine TCR Beta short-read sequencing. TCRdb passed the PCR reads through MiXCR, listing each CDR3 protein once. The table shows thousands of distinct CDR3 sequences, with 32% occurring only once. Sequencing was performed on cultured CD4+ T cells from blood. The receptors were sampled from a human donor with COVID-19.

By proportion, this clonotype is medium-sized (0.01 to 0.1%). The chain uses TRBV5-1 and TRBJ2-5, with 8 bases matching TRBD1. V lost 0 bases to trimming and J lost 4 bases; unmatched junction nucleotides: 8. Per germline, CDR1 SGHRS and CDR2 YFSETQ. CDR3 size: 16 residues. For the CDR3, the DNA is TGCGCCAGCAGCTTGGCCGAAGGACAGGGTAGAGAGACCCAGTACTTC. Encoded protein: CASSLAEGQGRETQYF. The entire variable domain, with the rest obtained from reference TRBV5-1 and TRBJ2-5, is as follows: KAGVTQTPRYLIKTRGQQVTLSCSPISGHRSVSWYQQTPGQGLQFLFEYFSETQRNKGNFPGRFSGRQFSNSRSEMNVSTLELGDSALYLCASSLAEGQGRETQYFGPGTRLLVL.

The table lists this clonotype with a few counts. V usage is TRBV29-1 and J usage is TRBJ1-2; no reliable D call. This CDR3 is 12 amino acids long. V shed 4 bases and J shed 3 bases, with 9 bases lying between them. Germline V gene lookup returns CDR1 SQVTM and CDR2 ANQGSEA. This chain's CDR3 is CSVGQTHYGYTF. The CDR3 nucleotides are TGCAGCGTTGGGCAGACCCACTATGGCTACACCTTC.

V is TRBV2 and J is TRBJ2-7, with D maybe TRBD1 (5 bases). The CDR3 is made up of 13 amino acids. The germline gives CDR1 SNHLY, CDR2 FYNNEI. Trimming took off 3 bases at V and 1 base at J, with 7 bases between the two ends. In DNA form, the CDR3 reads TGTGCCAGCAGTGAGTCAGGGTCCTACGAGCAGTACTTC. The encoded protein is CASSESGSYEQYF.

In its sample, this clonotype was seen a few times. The chain combines TRBV7-2 with TRBJ1-2, with no clear D. With 5 bases removed from V and 0 bases from J, the gap between germline ends came to 10 bases. Germline CDR1 SGHTA, CDR2 FQGNSA. The CDR3 consists of 14 residues. The CDR3 sequence: CASSLLGPNYGYTF. As DNA, the CDR3 is TGTGCCAGCAGCCTGCTGGGTCCTAACTATGGCTACACCTTC.

This rearrangement joins TRBV6-5 to TRBJ1-6; 9 nucleotides align to TRBD1. Germline V gives CDR1 MNHEY, CDR2 SVGAGI. This CDR3 is built from 15 residues. Unmatched junction bases numbered 2, after V lost 3 bases and J lost 5 bases. The CDR3 protein is CASSYGDRDNSPLHF. In DNA, the CDR3 is TGTGCCAGCAGTTATGGGGACAGGGATAATTCACCCCTCCACTTT.

V is TRBV15 and J is TRBJ1-4; possibly TRBD1 for D (5 bases). The germline V and J ends were trimmed by 0 bases and 0 bases, with 11 bases remaining between them. This CDR3 has 17 residues. CDR1 and CDR2 from the germline V gene are LNHNV and YYDKDF (reference sequence). CDR3 nucleotides: TGTGCCACCAGCAGAGACCAGGGAGTCTCAACTAATGAAAAACTGTTTTTT. Residues: CATSRDQGVSTNEKLFF.

The chain combines TRBV14 with TRBJ2-5; D call uncertain. The V end was cut by 1 base, the J end by 6 bases, with 6 bases between. CDR1 and CDR2 (germline): SGHDN, FVKESK. The length of the CDR3 is 12 residues. Written as DNA, the CDR3 is TGTGCCAGCAGCCAAGCTCTAAAGACCCAGTACTTC. This sequence encodes CASSQALKTQYF.

The chain is built from TRBV10-1 and TRBJ1-1, with 8 bases matching TRBD1. Trimming cost V 2 bases and J 8 bases; bases outside gene matches: 4. The germline V gene has CDR1 WNHNN and CDR2 SYGVQD (reference sequence). This CDR3 is 13 amino acids long. The CDR3 DNA is TGCGCCAGCAGTGAGGCAGGGGGCAGCGAAGCTTTCTTT. Translation: CASSEAGGSEAFF.

By share, this clonotype ranks as medium-sized. The chain combines TRBV29-1 with TRBJ2-3, with 7 bases that match TRBD2. Germline-derived CDR1 and CDR2 are SQVTM and ANQGSEA. V lost 1 base and J lost 7; bases outside the gene matches: 5. The CDR3 has 13 amino acids. This chain's CDR3 is CSVEVGGGNTQYF. DNA for the CDR3: TGCAGCGTTGAAGTGGGGGGGGGAAATACGCAGTATTTT.

In this sample, this clonotype turned up a few times. The chain combines TRBV6-1 with TRBJ1-5, with D possibly being TRBD1 (5 bases). Germline V gene sequence: CDR1 MNHNS, CDR2 SASEGT. The CDR3 has 15 residues. V lost 7 bases and J lost 0, with 13 bases in between. In DNA form, the CDR3 reads TGTGCCAGCAAGGAGACAGAAGATAGCAATCAGCCCCAGCATTTT. Its translation is CASKETEDSNQPQHF.

The chain is built from TRBV6-2 or TRBV6-3 and TRBJ2-2; TRBD2 matches 10 bases. This CDR3 region has 16 residues. Germline CDR1 is MNHEY and CDR2 is SVGEGT. Trimming removed 4 bases from V and 7 bases from J; junction bases left unmatched: 9. CDR3 amino acids: CASSSSRTSGVGELFF. CDR3 nucleotide sequence: TGTGCCAGCAGTTCCAGTAGGACTAGCGGCGTCGGGGAGCTGTTTTTT.

V and J are TRBV5-6 and TRBJ1-2; the match to TRBD1 covers 8 bases. This CDR3 comprises 14 residues. The V segment lost 4 bases and the J segment 3 bases; nucleotides outside the gene matches: 5. Germline CDR1 is SGHDT and CDR2 is YYEEEE. The chain's CDR3 is CASSTGQGDYGYTF. The CDR3 DNA is TGTGCCAGCAGCACTGGACAGGGAGACTATGGCTACACCTTC. Full variable domain (rest looked up from reference TRBV5-6 and TRBJ1-2): DAGVTQSPTHLIKTRGQQVTLRCSPKSGHDTVSWYQQALGQGPQFIFQYYEEEERQRGNFPDRFSGHQFPNYSSELNVNALLLGDSALYLCASSTGQGDYGYTFGSGTRLTVV.

V usage is TRBV20-1 and J usage is TRBJ1-5, with 9 bases identical to TRBD1. The germline V gene encodes CDR1 DFQATT and CDR2 SNEGSKA (reference sequence). This CDR3 spans 15 amino acids. V lost 6 bases and J lost 4; bases outside the gene matches: 10. CDR3 protein: CSADHGQGINQPQHF. The CDR3 DNA is TGCAGTGCCGATCATGGACAGGGGATTAATCAGCCCCAGCATTTT.

In this sample, this clonotype turned up a few times. J is TRBJ2-3 and V is TRBV27; 7 bases fit TRBD2. This CDR3 spans 16 amino acids. Looked up from germline, CDR1 is MNHEY and CDR2 is SMNVEV (reference sequence). The V gene end was trimmed by 3 bases and the J gene end by 3 bases; junction bases not matched to a gene: 9. The CDR3 region has the DNA TGTGCCAGCAGTTTCGGTGCGGGGGTTTCAACAGATACGCAGTATTTT. Translation gives CASSFGAGVSTDTQYF.